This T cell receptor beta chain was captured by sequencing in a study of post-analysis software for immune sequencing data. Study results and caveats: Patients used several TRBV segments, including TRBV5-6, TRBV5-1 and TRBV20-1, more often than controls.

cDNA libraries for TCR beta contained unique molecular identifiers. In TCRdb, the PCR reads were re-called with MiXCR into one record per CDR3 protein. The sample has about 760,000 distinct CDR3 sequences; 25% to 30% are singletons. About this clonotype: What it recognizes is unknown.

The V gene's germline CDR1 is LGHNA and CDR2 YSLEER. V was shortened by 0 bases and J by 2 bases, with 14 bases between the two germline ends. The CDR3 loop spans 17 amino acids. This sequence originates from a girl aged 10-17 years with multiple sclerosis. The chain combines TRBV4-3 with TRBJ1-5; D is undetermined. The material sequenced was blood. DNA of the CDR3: TGCGCCAGCAGCCAAGATTTCGGGTTGCAGGGCAATCAGCCCCAGCATTTT. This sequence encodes CASSQDFGLQGNQPQHF.